This entry lists 24 T cell receptor beta chains sequenced from one sample in a study of blood T cell repertoires in COVID-19. The repertoire was sequenced with immunoSEQ multiplex PCR; TCRdb's copy has only in-frame clones and lacks some. The sample carries 250,000 to 300,000 clones, roughly 85% recorded once. Sequenced input: peripheral blood. The receptors were gathered from a man aged 50 or older with active or convalescent COVID-19.

The chain is built from TRBV5-4 and TRBJ2-1, with 11 bases fitting TRBD2. V shed 4 bases and J 7 bases; nucleotides not matched to a gene: 13. The CDR3 sequence is 17 residues long. Germline-derived CDR1 and CDR2 are SGHNT and YYREEE (reference sequence). This chain's CDR3 is CASSPTPGTSGTNEQFF. Written as DNA, the CDR3 is TGTGCCAGCAGCCCGACCCCCGGGACTAGCGGAACGAATGAGCAGTTCTTC.

The rearrangement uses TRBV30 and TRBJ2-3; 7 bases fit TRBD1. Trimming cost V 6 bases and J 0 bases; bases outside gene matches: 6. Germline V gene lookup returns CDR1 GTSNPN and CDR2 SVGIG (reference sequence). This CDR3 is 14 amino acids long. CDR3 residues: CACAKGASTDTQYF. The CDR3 DNA reads TGTGCCTGCGCCAAGGGGGCGAGCACAGATACGCAGTATTTT. The full variable domain, with the rest looked up from reference TRBV30 and TRBJ2-3, is SQTIHQWPATLVQPVGSPLSLECTVEGTSNPNLYWYRQAAGRGLQLLFYSVGIGQISSEVPQNLSASRPQDRQFILSSKKLLLSDSGFYLCACAKGASTDTQYFGPGTRLTVL.

V and J are TRBV19 and TRBJ2-3; TRBD2 matches at 7 bases. The CDR3 is made up of 15 amino acids. Germline loops: CDR1 LNHDA, CDR2 SQIVND (reference sequence). The V gene end was trimmed by 3 bases and the J gene end by 4 bases; junction bases not matched to a gene: 7. The CDR3 DNA follows: TGTGCCAGTAGTATCGAGGGAGGGTGGCCAGATACGCAGTATTTT. Its translation: CASSIEGGWPDTQYF.

This clone was seen once. This rearrangement joins TRBV29-1 to TRBJ1-3, with D possibly TRBD1 on 5 matching bases. CDR1 SQVTM and CDR2 ANQGSEA come from the germline V gene. Trimming took 7 bases from V and 2 from J, leaving 9 bases between them. There are 12 residues in the CDR3. CDR3 nucleotide sequence: TGCAGCGGCGGGGGGGCTGGAAACACCATATATTTT. It is translated as CSGGGAGNTIYF.

This sequence joins TRBV5-1 and TRBJ1-1; 7 bases agree with TRBD1. This CDR3 is 13 amino acids long. Trimming cost V 4 bases and J 7 bases; bases outside gene matches: 7. From germline, CDR1 is SGHRS and CDR2 YFSETQ. CDR3 sequence (DNA): TGCGCCAGCAGCCCCAGGGGGGCCCTTGAAGCTTTCTTT. Its protein product is CASSPRGALEAFF. The full variable domain, its missing parts supplied by reference TRBV5-1 and TRBJ1-1, is KAGVTQTPRYLIKTRGQQVTLSCSPISGHRSVSWYQQTPGQGLQFLFEYFSETQRNKGNFPGRFSGRQFSNSRSEMNVSTLELGDSALYLCASSPRGALEAFFGQGTRLTVV.

This chain joins TRBV6-2 or TRBV6-3 and TRBJ1-6; maybe TRBD1 (6 bases). The V gene's germline CDR1 is MNHEY and CDR2 SVGEGT. Trimming took off 6 bases at V and 13 bases at J, with 19 bases between the two ends. The CDR3 length is 14 residues. The CDR3 coding sequence is TGTGCCAGCAGCGCACAGGGCTACCAGGCCCCCCTCCACTTT. Translating gives CASSAQGYQAPLHF.

This clone has more than one count but fewer than ten. V and J are TRBV19 and TRBJ2-1; possible D gene TRBD2, 7 bases. V lost 5 bases, J lost 0 bases, and 17 bases lay in between. CDR3 length equals 17 residues. CDR1 and CDR2 from the germline V gene are LNHDA and SQIVND (reference sequence). The CDR3 spells CASSRGAGRGSYNEQFF. DNA of the CDR3: TGTGCCAGTAGTCGGGGGGCGGGACGGGGCTCCTACAATGAGCAGTTCTTC.

The chain employs TRBV5-1 and TRBJ2-7, with TRBD2 matching over 14 bases. With V trimmed by 4 bases and J by 0 bases, 12 bases remained unmatched. The CDR3 loop spans 19 amino acids. Germline CDR1 is SGHRS and CDR2 is YFSETQ. CDR3 nucleotides: TGCGCCAGCAGCCCCATTTGGACTAGCGGGAGGTCTAGCTCCTACGAGCAGTACTTC. It codes for CASSPIWTSGRSSSYEQYF.

The rearrangement links TRBV12-3 or TRBV12-4 to TRBJ2-7; D not resolved. V was shortened by 7 bases and J by 0 bases, with 4 bases between the two germline ends. This CDR3 has 11 residues. CDR3: CASTHSYEQYF. The DNA of the CDR3 is TGTGCCAGCACCCACTCCTACGAGCAGTACTTC.

The chain links TRBV6-6 to TRBJ1-4; a possible D gene is TRBD1 (6 bases). Germline V gene sequence: CDR1 MNHNY, CDR2 SVGAGI (reference sequence). The CDR3 extends over 17 amino acids. Trimming removed 5 bases at V and 6 bases at J, with 22 bases between. DNA of the CDR3: TGTGCCAGCAGTCCCACGGTGGGCGGGGGCGACGATGAAAAACTGTTTTTT. Translation: CASSPTVGGGDDEKLFF.

The rearrangement uses TRBV11-2 and TRBJ1-6; a possible D gene is TRBD1 (5 bases). Germline V gene data show CDR1 as SGHAT and CDR2 as FQNNGV. Trimming pared 0 bases from V and 7 bases from J, leaving 10 bases between. The CDR3 consists of 15 residues. Here the CDR3 DNA reads TGTGCCAGCAGCTTAGAATCGGGGGGAAATTCACCCCTCCACTTT. This gives the protein CASSLESGGNSPLHF.

The chain carries TRBV29-1 and TRBJ1-1; D is perhaps TRBD1 (5 bases). The CDR3 totals 12 residues. Germline loops: CDR1 SQVTM, CDR2 ANQGSEA. The V gene lost 0 bases and the J gene lost 7 bases, with 9 bases spanning the gap. CDR3 in amino acids: CSVEDPGLEAFF. The CDR3 bases are TGCAGCGTTGAAGACCCAGGGCTTGAAGCTTTCTTT.

The CDR3 sequence: CASAQGHGELFF. The CDR3 DNA is TGTGCTAGCGCGCAGGGCCACGGGGAGCTGTTTTTT. The genes are TRBV12-5 and TRBJ2-2; the D gene is possibly TRBD1 (5 bases). V dropped 9 bases and J dropped 7 bases, with 12 bases sitting between them. The length of the CDR3 is 12 residues. Germline assignment: CDR1 LGHNT and CDR2 FRNRAP. Full variable domain (remainder filled in from reference TRBV12-5 and TRBJ2-2): DARVTQTPRHKVTEMGQEVTMRCQPILGHNTVFWYRQTMMQGLELLAYFRNRAPLDDSGMPKDRFSAEMPDATLATLKIQPSEPRDSAVYFCASAQGHGELFFGEGSRLTVL.

Remarks on this clone: The junction departs from germline at one end; a sequencing error may be responsible. The CDR3 DNA reads as TGTGCCAGCTCCTCCCATAATTCACCCCTCCACTTT. Translating it yields CASSSHNSPLHF. V gene TRBV6-6 combines with J gene TRBJ1-6; D unresolved. Germline CDR1 MNHNY, CDR2 SVGAGI (reference sequence). This CDR3 is 12 amino acids long.

This clone was picked up one time. V gene TRBV7-9 combines with J gene TRBJ2-7; D may be TRBD2 (5 bases). The germline CDR1 and CDR2 sequences are SEHNR and FQNEAQ (reference sequence). Trimming left V 1 base short and J 2 bases short, with 12 bases between. There are 15 residues in the CDR3. The CDR3 spells CASSLGGGWTYEQYF. CDR3 nucleotide sequence: TGTGCCAGCAGCTTAGGAGGCGGGTGGACCTACGAGCAGTACTTC. The full variable domain, with the rest looked up from reference TRBV7-9 and TRBJ2-7, is DTGVSQNPRHKITKRGQNVTFRCDPISEHNRLYWYRQTLGQGPEFLTYFQNEAQLEKSRLLSDRFSAERPKGSFSTLEIQRTEQGDSAMYLCASSLGGGWTYEQYFGPGTRLTVT.

This chain connects TRBV5-6 to TRBJ1-2; D possibly corresponds to TRBD1 (5 bases). The CDR3 extends over 13 amino acids. Trimming removed 5 bases at V and 4 bases at J, with 12 bases between. Germline CDR1 and CDR2: SGHDT and YYEEEE. In DNA, the CDR3 is TGTGCCAGCAGACTTCAGGGATCCTATGGCTACACCTTC. It encodes CASRLQGSYGYTF.

The chain employs TRBV7-9 and TRBJ1-2; D possibly corresponds to TRBD1 (6 bases). Trimming took off 0 bases at V and 3 bases at J, with 8 bases between the two ends. Germline V CDR1 and CDR2: SEHNR, FQNEAQ (reference sequence). CDR3 length: 14 amino acids. The CDR3 coding sequence is TGTGCCAGCAGCTTAGCAGGGGGGGACTATGGCTACACCTTC. Translation gives CASSLAGGDYGYTF.

The chain links TRBV4-3 to TRBJ1-2, with 7 positions matching TRBD1. The CDR3 length is 14 residues. The ends lost 0 bases at V and 14 bases at J; junction bases unmatched: 12. The germline gives CDR1 LGHNA, CDR2 YSLEER. The chain's CDR3 is CASSQDTGTATHTF. CDR3 nucleotides: TGCGCCAGCAGCCAAGACACCGGGACAGCTACCCATACCTTC.

DNA for the CDR3: TGTGCCAGCAGCGTAGGGGTAGCGGACATCTACGAGCAGTACTTC. Its translation is CASSVGVADIYEQYF. The chain employs TRBV9 and TRBJ2-7, with D perhaps TRBD2 (6 bases). With 0 bases removed from V and 3 bases from J, the gap between germline ends came to 13 bases. This CDR3 comprises 15 residues. Germline lookup yields CDR1 SGDLS and CDR2 YYNGEE.

The V gene is TRBV7-9, the J gene TRBJ2-3, with D possibly TRBD2 on 5 matching bases. The CDR3 sequence is 16 residues long. Trimming took 2 bases from V and 5 from J, leaving 17 bases between them. Looked up from germline, CDR1 is SEHNR and CDR2 is FQNEAQ (reference sequence). The CDR3 is CASSLPGLGSGDTQYF. As DNA, the CDR3 is TGTGCCAGCAGCTTACCCGGACTGGGGTCGGGAGATACGCAGTATTTT.

This clone has only a few counts. The same CDR3 can be traced to other DNA sequences in this sample. The gene calls are TRBV4-3 and TRBJ2-7; 7 nucleotides agree with TRBD1. The CDR3 extends over 14 amino acids. V was pared by 0 bases and J by 2 bases, with 1 base of the junction left unmatched. CDR1 and CDR2 (germline): LGHNA, YSLEER. The CDR3 here is CASSQDRGPYEQYF. Here the CDR3 DNA reads TGCGCCAGCAGCCAAGATAGGGGGCCCTACGAGCAGTACTTC.

The chain has TRBV5-1 and TRBJ2-5, with D hard to call. The CDR3 sequence is 15 residues long. Trimming removed 4 bases at V and 5 bases at J, with 18 bases between. Germline lookup yields CDR1 SGHRS and CDR2 YFSETQ. The CDR3 DNA follows: TGCGCCAGCAGCATTGGCGGCGTAAGTCCGGAGACCCAGTACTTC. It yields the protein CASSIGGVSPETQYF.

The CDR3 loop is CAWSGRGGQFF. The CDR3 nucleotides read TGTGCCTGGAGTGGGAGGGGCGGGCAGTTCTTC. This sequence joins TRBV30 and TRBJ2-1; tentatively, D is TRBD2 (6 bases). Germline CDR1 reads GTSNPN; CDR2 reads SVGIG (reference sequence). V was trimmed by 1 base and J by 12 bases, leaving 10 bases between them. The CDR3 totals 11 residues.

In the case of this clone: This sample also contains other DNA sequences that code for the same CDR3. The rearrangement uses TRBV6-6 and TRBJ1-1; 10 bases are a match to TRBD1. J lost 3 bases, V lost 8 bases, and 9 bases had no gene match. Germline V CDR1 and CDR2: MNHNY, SVGAGI (reference sequence). This CDR3 contains 15 residues. The CDR3 sequence is CASREGQGRDTEAFF. CDR3 coding DNA: TGTGCCAGCCGAGAGGGACAGGGGCGAGACACTGAAGCTTTCTTT.